This entry features one T cell receptor beta chain sequence. The data are from a study of technical replicates of blood from a handful of donors. Sequencing was performed with immunoSEQ multiplex PCR; in TCRdb, only in-frame clones are kept and a portion is missing. The repertoire holds 11,000 to 15,000 clones, with roughly 80% as singletons. The sample consisted of PBMCs. The receptor was derived from a human donor in good health.

CDR3 in DNA: TGCAGCGTTGGGGGAGCCCCTGGGGGCACAGATACGCAGTATTTT. It is translated as CSVGGAPGGTDTQYF. This rearrangement joins TRBV29-1 to TRBJ2-3; possibly TRBD2 for D (5 bases). V shed 4 bases and J shed 1 base, with 15 bases lying between them. Per the germline V gene, CDR1 is SQVTM and CDR2 is ANQGSEA. CDR3 length: 15 amino acids.